Below, one T cell receptor (beta chain) is given with its context. As yet, its antigen is unknown. The source of the sample is a study of siplizumab effects on memory and regulatory T cells. The length of the CDR3 is 13 residues. CDR1 and CDR2 (germline): MNHNY, SVGAGI (reference sequence). V lost 1 base and J lost 5, with 8 bases in between. Produced via immunoSEQ multiplex PCR; TCRdb's table is partial and in-frame only. The repertoire holds 60,000 or so clones, more than 85% seen once, with 35% to 45% in the top ten. Study-level points and caveats: Proliferating siplizumab-culture Tregs lacked confirmation of suppressive function.

The chain has TRBV6-6 and TRBJ2-5; D is ambiguous. The specimen was CD8+ T cells sorted from blood. This sequence was found in a human donor in good health. CDR3 residues: CASSYFLLETQYF. CDR3 DNA sequence: TGTGCCAGCAGTTACTTTCTCCTTGAGACCCAGTACTTC.